This TCR beta chain was recorded in a study of T cells after yellow fever vaccination. Study-wide findings and caveats: Bulk-population clonotypes that are abundant could appear as contaminants in FACS-sorted repertoires. By day 5 rather than day 15, the secondary response had peaked, though it was weaker. Re-detected after boosting: most primary clones, about 96% of CD4 and 80% to 90% of CD8.

TCRdb reprocessed the 5' RACE reads via MiXCR and lists one record per CDR3 protein. Among 250,000 or so distinct CDR3 sequences listed, about 3.9% were seen once. This clonotype came up many times. What it recognizes is unknown. Looked up from germline, CDR1 is MNHEY and CDR2 is SVGAGI. The length of the CDR3 is 13 residues. J was trimmed by 8 bases and V by 4 bases; bases with no gene match: 5. Sequencing was performed on PBMCs, taken 15 days after the yellow fever booster vaccination. The TCR was taken from a young man who received the YFV17D yellow fever vaccine. This chain links TRBV6-5 with TRBJ1-1; the match to TRBD1 covers 9 bases. CDR3 sequence reads: CASSLDRGPEAFF. In DNA, the CDR3 is TGTGCCAGCAGTTTGGACAGGGGACCCGAAGCTTTCTTT.